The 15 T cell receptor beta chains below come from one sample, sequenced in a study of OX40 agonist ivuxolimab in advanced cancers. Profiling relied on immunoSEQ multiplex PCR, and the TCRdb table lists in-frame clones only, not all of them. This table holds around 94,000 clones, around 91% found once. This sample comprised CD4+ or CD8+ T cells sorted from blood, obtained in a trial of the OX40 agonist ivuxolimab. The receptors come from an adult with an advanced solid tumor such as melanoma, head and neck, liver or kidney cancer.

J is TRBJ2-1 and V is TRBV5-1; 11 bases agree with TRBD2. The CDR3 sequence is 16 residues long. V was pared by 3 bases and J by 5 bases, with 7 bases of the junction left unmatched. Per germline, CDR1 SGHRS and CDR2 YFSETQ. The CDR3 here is CASSYLSGRADNEQFF. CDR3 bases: TGCGCCAGCAGCTACCTTAGCGGGAGGGCTGACAATGAGCAGTTCTTC.

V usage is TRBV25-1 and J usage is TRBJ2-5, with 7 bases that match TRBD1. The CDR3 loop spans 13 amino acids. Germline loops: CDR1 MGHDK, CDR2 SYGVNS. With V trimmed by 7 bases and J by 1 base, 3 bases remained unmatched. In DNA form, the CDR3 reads TGTGCCAGCAACAGGGGTGGCCAAGAGACCCAGTACTTC. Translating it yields CASNRGGQETQYF.

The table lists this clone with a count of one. DNA for the CDR3: TGTGCCAGCAGTGACGTCACAGGGGGGAACACTGAAGCTTTCTTT. It specifies CASSDVTGGNTEAFF. The V and J genes are TRBV28 and TRBJ1-1; 8 bases are shared with TRBD1. The CDR3 totals 15 residues. From germline, CDR1 is MDHEN and CDR2 SYDVKM. J lost 1 base, V lost 5 bases, and 6 bases had no gene match.

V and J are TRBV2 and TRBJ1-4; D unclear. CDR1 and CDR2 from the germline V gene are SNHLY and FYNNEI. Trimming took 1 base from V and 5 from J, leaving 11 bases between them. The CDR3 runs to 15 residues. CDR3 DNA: TGTGCCAGCAGTGAAGTTGGGGTACCCAATGAAAAACTGTTTTTT. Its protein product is CASSEVGVPNEKLFF.

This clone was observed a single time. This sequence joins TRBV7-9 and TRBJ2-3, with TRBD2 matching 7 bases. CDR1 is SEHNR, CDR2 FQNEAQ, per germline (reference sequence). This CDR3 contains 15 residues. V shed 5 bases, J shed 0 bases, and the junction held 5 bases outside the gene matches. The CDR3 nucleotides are TGTGCCAGCAGCGTTCTAGCGGACAGCACAGATACGCAGTATTTT. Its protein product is CASSVLADSTDTQYF.

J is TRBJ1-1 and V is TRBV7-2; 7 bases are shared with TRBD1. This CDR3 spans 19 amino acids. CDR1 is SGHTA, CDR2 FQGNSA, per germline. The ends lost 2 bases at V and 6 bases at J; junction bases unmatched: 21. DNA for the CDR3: TGTGCCAGCAGCTTAATCATACCGGCGGACAGGTTTTTAGGGCCTGAAGCTTTCTTT. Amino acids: CASSLIIPADRFLGPEAFF.

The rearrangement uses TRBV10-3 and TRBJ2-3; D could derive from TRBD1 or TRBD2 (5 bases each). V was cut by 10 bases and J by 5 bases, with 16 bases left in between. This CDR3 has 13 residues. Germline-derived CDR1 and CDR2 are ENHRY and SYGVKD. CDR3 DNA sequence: TGTGCCACCCAACCCTCTGGGGGAGATACGCAGTATTTT. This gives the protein CATQPSGGDTQYF.

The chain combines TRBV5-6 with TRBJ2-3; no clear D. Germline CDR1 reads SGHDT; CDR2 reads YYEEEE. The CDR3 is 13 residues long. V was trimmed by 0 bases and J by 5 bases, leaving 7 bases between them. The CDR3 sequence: CASSLGVIDTQYF. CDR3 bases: TGTGCCAGCAGCTTGGGGGTGATAGATACGCAGTATTTT.

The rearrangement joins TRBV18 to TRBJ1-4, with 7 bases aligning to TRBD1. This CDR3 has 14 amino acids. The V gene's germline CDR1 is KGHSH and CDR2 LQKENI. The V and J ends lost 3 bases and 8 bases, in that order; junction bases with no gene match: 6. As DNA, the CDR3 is TGTGCCAGCTCACCGGACAGGTCCTCAGAAAAACTGTTTTTT. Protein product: CASSPDRSSEKLFF.

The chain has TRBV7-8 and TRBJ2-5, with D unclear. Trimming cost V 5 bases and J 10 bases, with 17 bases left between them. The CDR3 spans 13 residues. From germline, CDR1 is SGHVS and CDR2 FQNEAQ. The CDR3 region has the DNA TGTGCCAGCAGCGCCTCCCGTTTGGAGCTCCAGTACTTC. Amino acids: CASSASRLELQYF.

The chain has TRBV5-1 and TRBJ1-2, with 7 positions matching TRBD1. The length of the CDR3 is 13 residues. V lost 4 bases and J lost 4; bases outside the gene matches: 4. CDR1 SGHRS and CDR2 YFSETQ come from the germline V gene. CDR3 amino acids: CASSISGGYGYTF. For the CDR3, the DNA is TGCGCCAGCAGCATCTCAGGGGGCTATGGCTACACCTTC. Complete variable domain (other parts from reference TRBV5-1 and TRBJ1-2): KAGVTQTPRYLIKTRGQQVTLSCSPISGHRSVSWYQQTPGQGLQFLFEYFSETQRNKGNFPGRFSGRQFSNSRSEMNVSTLELGDSALYLCASSISGGYGYTFGSGTRLTVV.

CDR3 loop: CASRPGQGPNTEAFF. CDR3 nucleotide sequence: TGTGCCAGCAGGCCTGGACAGGGACCCAACACTGAAGCTTTCTTT. The V gene is TRBV6-1, the J gene TRBJ1-1; 8 bases are a match to TRBD1. This CDR3 has 15 residues. The germline V gene encodes CDR1 MNHNS and CDR2 SASEGT. V lost 6 bases to trimming and J lost 2 bases; unmatched junction nucleotides: 8.

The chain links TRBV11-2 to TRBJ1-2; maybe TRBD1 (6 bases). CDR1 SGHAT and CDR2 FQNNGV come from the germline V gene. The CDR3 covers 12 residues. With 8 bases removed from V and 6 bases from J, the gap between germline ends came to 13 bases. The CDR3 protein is CASAEGGHGYTF. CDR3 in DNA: TGTGCCAGCGCAGAAGGGGGTCATGGCTACACCTTC.

CDR3 amino acids: CATNSQGNNEKLFF. CDR3 bases: TGTGCCACCAATTCCCAGGGGAATAATGAAAAACTGTTTTTT. This chain uses TRBV2 with TRBJ1-4, with TRBD1 as a possible D gene (6 bases). CDR1 SNHLY and CDR2 FYNNEI come from the germline V gene. This CDR3 contains 14 residues. V gave up 10 bases and J gave up 4 bases, with 16 bases separating them.

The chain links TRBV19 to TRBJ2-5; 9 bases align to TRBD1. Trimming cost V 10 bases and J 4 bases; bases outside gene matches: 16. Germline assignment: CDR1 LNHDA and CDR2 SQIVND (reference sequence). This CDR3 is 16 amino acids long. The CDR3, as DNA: TGTGCCACCCAGGACAGGGGTGCCACGAGATTAGAGACCCAGTACTTC. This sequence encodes CATQDRGATRLETQYF. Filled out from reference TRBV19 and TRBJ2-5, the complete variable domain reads DGGITQSPKYLFRKEGQNVTLSCEQNLNHDAMYWYRQDPGQGLRLIYYSQIVNDFQKGDIAEGYSVSREKKESFPLTVTSAQKNPTAFYLCATQDRGATRLETQYFGPGTRLLVL.